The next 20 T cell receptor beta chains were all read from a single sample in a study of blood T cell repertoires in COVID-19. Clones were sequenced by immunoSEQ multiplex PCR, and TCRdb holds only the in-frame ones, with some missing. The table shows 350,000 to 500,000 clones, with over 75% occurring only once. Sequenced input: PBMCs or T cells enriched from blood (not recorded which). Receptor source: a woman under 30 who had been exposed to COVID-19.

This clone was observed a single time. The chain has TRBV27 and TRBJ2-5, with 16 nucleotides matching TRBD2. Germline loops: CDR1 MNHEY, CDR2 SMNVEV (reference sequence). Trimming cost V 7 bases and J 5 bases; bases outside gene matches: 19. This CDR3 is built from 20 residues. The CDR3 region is CASKFGSGTSGRALRETQYF. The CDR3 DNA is TGTGCCAGCAAATTCGGGTCCGGGACTAGCGGGAGGGCCCTCAGGGAGACCCAGTACTTC.

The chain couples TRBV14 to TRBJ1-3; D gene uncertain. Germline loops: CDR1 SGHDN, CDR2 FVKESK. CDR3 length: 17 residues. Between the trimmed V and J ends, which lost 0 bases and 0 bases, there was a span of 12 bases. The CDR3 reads CASSQDLGHPSGNTIYF. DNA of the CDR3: TGTGCCAGCAGCCAAGATTTGGGCCACCCCTCTGGAAACACCATATATTTT.

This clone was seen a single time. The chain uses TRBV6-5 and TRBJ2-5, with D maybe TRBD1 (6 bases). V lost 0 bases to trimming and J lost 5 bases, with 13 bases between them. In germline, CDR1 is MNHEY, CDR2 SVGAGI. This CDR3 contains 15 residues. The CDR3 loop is CASSYSTGSGETQYF. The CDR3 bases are TGTGCCAGCAGTTACTCAACAGGGTCCGGTGAGACCCAGTACTTC.

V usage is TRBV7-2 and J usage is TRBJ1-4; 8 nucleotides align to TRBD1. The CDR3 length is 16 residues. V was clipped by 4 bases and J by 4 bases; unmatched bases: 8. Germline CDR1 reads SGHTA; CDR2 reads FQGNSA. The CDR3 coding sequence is TGTGCCAGCAGCTCAACTCAGGGGGCGGGTAATGAAAAACTGTTTTTT. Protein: CASSSTQGAGNEKLFF.

CDR3 bases: TGTGCCAGTAGTATAGAGGGAACTAGCGGGGGAGTAGGCACAGATACGCAGTATTTT. Translated, it gives CASSIEGTSGGVGTDTQYF. The J gene is TRBJ2-3, the V gene TRBV19; 11 nucleotides agree with TRBD2. From germline, CDR1 is LNHDA and CDR2 SQIVND (reference sequence). The CDR3 runs to 19 residues. Unmatched junction bases numbered 9, after V lost 0 bases and J lost 1 base.

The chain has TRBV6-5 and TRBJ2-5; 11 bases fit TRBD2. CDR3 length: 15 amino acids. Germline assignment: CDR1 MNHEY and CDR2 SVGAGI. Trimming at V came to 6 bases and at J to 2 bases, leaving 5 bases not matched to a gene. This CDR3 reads CASRGLAVSQETQYF. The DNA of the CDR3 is TGTGCCAGCAGGGGACTAGCGGTATCACAAGAGACCCAGTACTTC.

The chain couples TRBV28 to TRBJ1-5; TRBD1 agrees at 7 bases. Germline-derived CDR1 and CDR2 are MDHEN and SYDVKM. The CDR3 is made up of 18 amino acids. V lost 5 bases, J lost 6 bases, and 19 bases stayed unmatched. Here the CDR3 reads CASSGPTVDRVLGQPQHF. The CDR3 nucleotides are TGTGCCAGCAGTGGACCAACGGTCGACAGGGTTTTAGGTCAGCCCCAGCATTTT.

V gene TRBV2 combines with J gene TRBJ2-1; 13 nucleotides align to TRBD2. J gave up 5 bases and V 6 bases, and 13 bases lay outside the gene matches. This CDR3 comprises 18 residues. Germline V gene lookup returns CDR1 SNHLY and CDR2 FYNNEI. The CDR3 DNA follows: TGTGCCAGCAGGGGCAGGACTAGCGGGGGCCGGTCCAACAATGAGCAGTTCTTC. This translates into CASRGRTSGGRSNNEQFF.

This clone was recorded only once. The CDR3 sequence: CASTPGGGLQETQYF. In DNA form, the CDR3 reads TGTGCCAGCACCCCGGGGGGCGGATTGCAAGAGACCCAGTACTTC. The chain uses TRBV6-5 and TRBJ2-5; a possible D gene is TRBD2 (7 bases). Per germline, CDR1 MNHEY and CDR2 SVGAGI. There are 15 residues in the CDR3. V was shortened by 7 bases and J by 2 bases, with 17 bases between the two germline ends.

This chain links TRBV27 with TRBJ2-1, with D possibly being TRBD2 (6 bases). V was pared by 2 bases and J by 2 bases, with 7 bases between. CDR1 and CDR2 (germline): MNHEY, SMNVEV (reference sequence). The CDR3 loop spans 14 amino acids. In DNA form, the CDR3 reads TGTGCCAGCAGTTTAGGAGGGACCTACAATGAGCAGTTCTTC. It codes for CASSLGGTYNEQFF.

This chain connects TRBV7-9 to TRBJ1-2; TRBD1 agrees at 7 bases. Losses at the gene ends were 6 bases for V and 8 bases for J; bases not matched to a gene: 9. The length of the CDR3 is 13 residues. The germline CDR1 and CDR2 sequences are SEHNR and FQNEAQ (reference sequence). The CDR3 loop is CASRPTGQEGYTF. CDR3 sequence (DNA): TGTGCCAGCAGGCCGACAGGGCAGGAGGGCTACACCTTC. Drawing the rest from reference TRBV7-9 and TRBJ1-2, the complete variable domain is DTGVSQNPRHKITKRGQNVTFRCDPISEHNRLYWYRQTLGQGPEFLTYFQNEAQLEKSRLLSDRFSAERPKGSFSTLEIQRTEQGDSAMYLCASRPTGQEGYTFGSGTRLTVV.

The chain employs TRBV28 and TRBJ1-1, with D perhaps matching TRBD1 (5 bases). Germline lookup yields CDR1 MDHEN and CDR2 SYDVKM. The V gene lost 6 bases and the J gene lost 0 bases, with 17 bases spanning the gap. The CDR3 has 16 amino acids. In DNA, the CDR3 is TGTGCCAGCAGGACGCTTGACAGCGTCATGAACACTGAAGCTTTCTTT. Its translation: CASRTLDSVMNTEAFF.

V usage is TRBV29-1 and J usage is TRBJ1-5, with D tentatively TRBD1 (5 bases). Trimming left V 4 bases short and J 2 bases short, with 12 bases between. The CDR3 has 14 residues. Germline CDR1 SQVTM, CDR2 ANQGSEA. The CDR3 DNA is TGCAGCGTTGTATGGGGGGATGGCAATCAGCCCCAGCATTTT. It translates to CSVVWGDGNQPQHF.

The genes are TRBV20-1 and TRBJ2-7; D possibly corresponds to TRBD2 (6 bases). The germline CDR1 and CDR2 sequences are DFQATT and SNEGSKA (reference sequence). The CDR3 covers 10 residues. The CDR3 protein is CKRAAYEQYF. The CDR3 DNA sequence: TGCAAGCGGGCTGCGTACGAGCAGTACTTC.

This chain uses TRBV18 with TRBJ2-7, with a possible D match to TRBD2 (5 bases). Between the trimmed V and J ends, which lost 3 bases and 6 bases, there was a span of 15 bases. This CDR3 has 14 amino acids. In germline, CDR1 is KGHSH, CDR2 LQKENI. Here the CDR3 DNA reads TGTGCCAGCTCACCGCTGGACGAGGGTAGCGAGCAGTACTTC. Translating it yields CASSPLDEGSEQYF.

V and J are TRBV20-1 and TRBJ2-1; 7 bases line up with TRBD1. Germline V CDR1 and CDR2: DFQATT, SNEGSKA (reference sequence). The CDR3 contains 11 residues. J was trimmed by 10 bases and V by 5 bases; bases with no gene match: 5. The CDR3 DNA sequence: TGCAGTGCTGGGGACAGTTCGGAGCAGTTCTTC. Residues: CSAGDSSEQFF.

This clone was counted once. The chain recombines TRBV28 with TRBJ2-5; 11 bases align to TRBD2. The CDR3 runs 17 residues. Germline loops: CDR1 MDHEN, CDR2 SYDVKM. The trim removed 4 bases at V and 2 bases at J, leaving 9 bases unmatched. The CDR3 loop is CASSSSYSGREQETQYF. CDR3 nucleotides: TGTGCCAGCAGTTCCTCCTATAGCGGGAGGGAACAAGAGACCCAGTACTTC. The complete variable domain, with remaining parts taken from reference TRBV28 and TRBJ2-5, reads DVKVTQSSRYLVKRTGEKVFLECVQDMDHENMFWYRQDPGLGLRLIYFSYDVKMKEKGDIPEGYSVSREKKERFSLILESASTNQTSMYLCASSSSYSGREQETQYFGPGTRLLVL.

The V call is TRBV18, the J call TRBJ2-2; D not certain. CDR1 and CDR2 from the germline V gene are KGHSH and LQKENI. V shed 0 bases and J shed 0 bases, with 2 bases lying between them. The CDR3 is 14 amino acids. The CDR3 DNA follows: TGTGCCAGCTCACCACCCACGAACACCGGGGAGCTGTTTTTT. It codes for CASSPPTNTGELFF.

CDR3 nucleotide sequence: TGTGCCAGCAGCTTAGAGGCGGCTAGCGGGAGAGGGACCCAGTACTTC. Protein sequence: CASSLEAASGRGTQYF. The chain is built from TRBV7-2 and TRBJ2-5, with 10 bases matching TRBD2. Germline assignment: CDR1 SGHTA and CDR2 FQGNSA. The CDR3 loop spans 16 amino acids. V dropped 1 base and J dropped 7; count of bases not matched to a gene: 9.

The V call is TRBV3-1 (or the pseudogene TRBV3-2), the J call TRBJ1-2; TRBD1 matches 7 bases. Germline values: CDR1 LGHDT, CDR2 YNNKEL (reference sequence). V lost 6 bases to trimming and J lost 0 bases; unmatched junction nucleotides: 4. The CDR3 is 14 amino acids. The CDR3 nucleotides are TGTGCCAGCAGTCCAGGGGGGCCTAACTATGGCTACACCTTC. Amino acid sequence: CASSPGGPNYGYTF.